These 20 T cell receptor beta chains share one sample of origin, sequenced in a study of T cell repertoires in cytomegalovirus infection. TCRdb analysed the reads with MiXCR anew, one entry per CDR3 protein. The sample lists roughly 200,000 distinct CDR3 sequences; approximately 18% were seen once. Material: CD8+ T cells from PBMCs. The receptor set was obtained from a human donor in good health (CMV status not recorded). Some clones in this sample may be carry-over from other donors' samples.

A few counts support this clonotype. The chain combines TRBV7-6 with TRBJ1-5; TRBD1 might be the D (5 bases). Germline V gene lookup returns CDR1 SGHVS and CDR2 FNYEAQ. With 1 base removed from V and 0 bases from J, the gap between germline ends came to 13 bases. The CDR3 contains 17 residues. CDR3: CASSLGGGAYSNQPQHF. For the CDR3, the DNA is TGTGCCAGCAGCTTAGGTGGCGGGGCTTATAGCAATCAGCCCCAGCATTTT.

V and J are TRBV7-9 and TRBJ1-1; D is ambiguous. CDR3 size: 13 residues. V was shortened by 1 base and J by 5 bases, with 8 bases between the two germline ends. Per the germline V gene, CDR1 is SEHNR and CDR2 is FQNEAQ (reference sequence). CDR3 nucleotides: TGTGCCAGCAGCTTAGAGGCGGCTACTGAAGCTTTCTTT. Protein: CASSLEAATEAFF.

This clonotype has more than one count but fewer than ten. This chain joins TRBV7-6 and TRBJ2-7, with D unresolved. Trimming took 5 bases from V and 0 from J, leaving 5 bases between them. The CDR3 is made up of 12 amino acids. CDR1 is SGHVS and CDR2 is FNYEAQ in the germline V gene. The CDR3 is CASSPLSYEQYF. The CDR3 coding sequence is TGTGCCAGCAGCCCGCTCTCCTACGAGCAGTACTTC.

This clonotype has only a few counts. The rearrangement links TRBV7-8 to TRBJ2-1; 8 positions agree with TRBD1. The CDR3 contains 16 residues. Trimming removed 5 bases from V and 6 bases from J; junction bases left unmatched: 12. Germline CDR1 is SGHVS and CDR2 is FQNEAQ. CDR3 sequence: CASSPRTGMAGNEQFF. The CDR3 nucleotides read TGTGCCAGCAGCCCTCGGACAGGGATGGCAGGCAATGAGCAGTTCTTC.

V and J are TRBV28 and TRBJ2-1; 10 nucleotides align to TRBD2. This CDR3 has 14 residues. Trimming took 5 bases from V and 6 from J; bases not matched to a gene: 4. CDR1 MDHEN and CDR2 SYDVKM come from the germline V gene. In DNA, the CDR3 is TGTGCCAGCAGTCCCCAGCGGGGGGGCAATGAGCAGTTCTTC. Protein sequence: CASSPQRGGNEQFF.

The chain employs TRBV4-1 and TRBJ2-7; TRBD2 aligns across 13 bases. This CDR3 has 17 amino acids. Trimming removed 1 base from V and 1 base from J; junction bases left unmatched: 4. The germline V gene encodes CDR1 MGHRA and CDR2 YSYEKL. CDR3 region: CASSQVPGLAGSYEQYF. The CDR3 DNA follows: TGCGCCAGCAGCCAAGTCCCGGGACTAGCGGGGTCCTACGAGCAGTACTTC.

This clonotype has more than one count but fewer than ten. The rearrangement uses TRBV7-2 and TRBJ2-1, with D possibly matching TRBD1 (6 bases). The CDR3 spans 16 residues. Trimming stripped 4 bases from V and 0 bases from J, with 13 bases between. The germline V gene encodes CDR1 SGHTA and CDR2 FQGNSA. In DNA, the CDR3 is TGTGCCAGCAGCTCGACAGGCCAGAGCTCCTACAATGAGCAGTTCTTC. Translated, it gives CASSSTGQSSYNEQFF.

This clonotype was counted only a few times. The genes are TRBV15 and TRBJ2-2; D is uncertain. V was clipped by 7 bases and J by 2 bases, with 5 bases between them. The germline gives CDR1 LNHNV, CDR2 YYDKDF (reference sequence). The CDR3 totals 12 residues. The CDR3 DNA sequence: TGTGCCACCAAGGAAAACACCGGGGAGCTGTTTTTT. Protein product: CATKENTGELFF.

The J gene is TRBJ2-1, the V gene TRBV10-3; tentative D call: TRBD2 (6 bases). V was shortened by 1 base and J by 7 bases, with 14 bases between the two germline ends. The CDR3 has 15 residues. Per the germline V gene, CDR1 is ENHRY and CDR2 is SYGVKD. This CDR3 reads CAISEWGEARNEQFF. The CDR3 coding sequence is TGTGCCATCAGTGAGTGGGGGGAGGCTAGGAATGAGCAGTTCTTC.

This clonotype was detected only a few times. The V and J genes are TRBV29-1 and TRBJ2-3, with D tentatively TRBD1 (6 bases). This CDR3 is built from 14 residues. Germline-derived CDR1 and CDR2 are SQVTM and ANQGSEA. The germline V and J ends were trimmed by 5 bases and 1 base, with 13 bases remaining between them. The CDR3 loop is CSVLRRGGTDTQYF. The DNA of the CDR3 is TGCAGCGTTTTACGCAGGGGTGGCACAGATACGCAGTATTTT.

This clonotype was seen more than once but under ten times. This chain links TRBV4-1 with TRBJ2-2, with TRBD1 as a possible D gene (6 bases). The CDR3 spans 16 residues. Trimming shortened V by 1 base and J by 5 bases, and 14 bases separated the two germline ends. The germline CDR1 and CDR2 sequences are MGHRA and YSYEKL. The CDR3 is CASSQVPGQLTGELFF. Written as DNA, the CDR3 is TGCGCCAGCAGCCAAGTTCCGGGACAATTAACCGGGGAGCTGTTTTTT.

This clonotype showed up many times. V and J are TRBV7-2 and TRBJ1-1; no firm D call. CDR1 and CDR2 from the germline V gene are SGHTA and FQGNSA. This CDR3 comprises 15 residues. The germline V and J ends were trimmed by 1 base and 0 bases, with 9 bases remaining between them. As DNA, the CDR3 is TGTGCCAGCAGCTTAGGGAGGCACATGAACACTGAAGCTTTCTTT. As protein: CASSLGRHMNTEAFF.

Comment on this clonotype: Because it lacks the conserved phenylalanine or tryptophan at the end, this CDR3 is likely a read error. V and J are TRBV7-8 and TRBJ2-3; D is perhaps TRBD1 or TRBD2 (5 bases each). Trimming took 4 bases from V and 4 from J, leaving 9 bases between them. The CDR3 is 13 amino acids. The germline CDR1 and CDR2 sequences are SGHVS and FQNEAQ. CDR3 nucleotides: TGTGCCAGCAGCTCGGGACCCCCAGATACGCAGTATTTA. Residues: CASSSGPPDTQYL.

In this sample, this clonotype turned up many times. The chain couples TRBV7-2 to TRBJ1-3; D is unclear. The CDR3 has 14 amino acids. V gave up 3 bases and J gave up 3 bases, with 9 bases separating them. In germline, CDR1 is SGHTA, CDR2 FQGNSA. This CDR3 reads CASSFIGSGNTIYF. The CDR3 DNA sequence: TGTGCCAGCAGCTTTATAGGGAGTGGAAACACCATATATTTT.

The sample holds a few counts of this clonotype. V gene TRBV7-9 combines with J gene TRBJ2-1; the match to TRBD2 covers 8 bases. The junction had 8 bases not matched to a gene; V was cut back by 5 bases and J by 5 bases. The germline gives CDR1 SEHNR, CDR2 FQNEAQ (reference sequence). The CDR3 runs to 15 residues. The CDR3 DNA sequence: TGTGCCAGCAGCCCTCCCGGGGGGGTCAACAATGAGCAGTTCTTC. It codes for CASSPPGGVNNEQFF.

This clonotype turned up a few times. The genes are TRBV27 and TRBJ2-3; maybe TRBD2 (5 bases). This CDR3 is 15 amino acids long. V lost 1 base, J lost 2 bases, and 10 bases lay in between. Germline CDR1 reads MNHEY; CDR2 reads SMNVEV (reference sequence). The CDR3 loop reads CASSLFGDFTDTQYF. The CDR3 nucleotides are TGTGCCAGCAGTTTATTCGGGGATTTCACAGATACGCAGTATTTT.

The chain is built from TRBV29-1 and TRBJ2-6, with a weak D call TRBD1 (5 bases). The CDR3 contains 15 residues. V shed 0 bases and J shed 1 base, with 7 bases lying between them. Germline-derived CDR1 and CDR2 are SQVTM and ANQGSEA. CDR3 bases: TGCAGCGTTGAAGAAGGGGAATCTGGGGCCAACGTCCTGACTTTC. It encodes CSVEEGESGANVLTF.

This clonotype was observed many times. V and J are TRBV7-9 and TRBJ2-7; D is unclear. The CDR3 has 12 amino acids. V lost 1 base, J lost 2 bases, and 3 bases lay in between. Germline V gene data show CDR1 as SEHNR and CDR2 as FQNEAQ (reference sequence). CDR3 protein: CASSLGTYEQYF. In nucleotides, the CDR3 is TGTGCCAGCAGCTTAGGCACCTACGAGCAGTACTTC.

The chain couples TRBV2 to TRBJ2-7, with TRBD1 identical over 10 bases. The length of the CDR3 is 14 residues. The germline CDR1 and CDR2 sequences are SNHLY and FYNNEI. Losses at the gene ends were 3 bases for V and 3 bases for J; bases not matched to a gene: 2. CDR3 sequence (DNA): TGTGCCAGCAGTGATCGGACAGGGGGCTACGAGCAGTACTTC. Its protein product is CASSDRTGGYEQYF.

J is TRBJ1-1 and V is TRBV19; no reliable D call. V lost 7 bases, J lost 0 bases, and 9 bases lay in between. The CDR3 contains 13 residues. The germline CDR1 and CDR2 sequences are LNHDA and SQIVND (reference sequence). This CDR3 reads CASNGRVNTEAFF. DNA for the CDR3: TGTGCCAGTAATGGTAGGGTGAACACTGAAGCTTTCTTT.